This entry concerns a single T cell receptor beta chain. Libraries were prepared by immunoSEQ multiplex PCR; TCRdb keeps only in-frame clonotypes and omits some of them. This repertoire shows some 340,000 clones, around 81% found once; its top ten account for approximately 2.2%. Looked up from germline, CDR1 is SNHLY and CDR2 is FYNNEI. The V gene end was trimmed by 7 bases and the J gene end by 5 bases; junction bases not matched to a gene: 9. This CDR3 region has 14 residues. This record comes from a study of Ad26.COV2.S vaccination and SARS-CoV-2 variants. Documented treatment: 15 to 20 received Ad26.COV2.S at low or high dose, single or two shots; roughly five received placebo; per-sample allocation not given. On day 63 after the first injection, vaccine and placebo recipients gave samples.

The TCR was taken from a person between 18 and 59 years old who received the Ad26.COV2.S COVID-19 vaccine or a placebo. This chain connects TRBV2 to TRBJ2-7; 9 bases align to TRBD2. The sequencing used peripheral blood, collected in a trial of Ad26.COV2.S vaccine versus placebo. The CDR3 spells CASKPVAGAHEQYF. The DNA of the CDR3 is TGTGCCAGCAAACCGGTAGCGGGGGCCCACGAGCAGTACTTC.